These T cell receptor beta chains were read from a single sample in a study of blood T cell repertoires in COVID-19. TCRdb's copy holds only in-frame clones and misses some; the assay was immunoSEQ multiplex PCR. The data show fewer than 250,000 clones, with more than 85% seen just once and 0.82% held by the top ten. The sequenced sample was peripheral blood. The source is a man aged 60 to 69 with COVID-19, enrolled during active disease. Each CDR3 is given with its conserved first and last residue. Each record gives: J gene, D gene, clone size, V gene, CDR3 protein, CDR3 DNA. The D gene is left open where the match is weak. The size entry is marked missing in some rows and otherwise reads once, few, many or a size class.

TRBJ1-6	.	.	TRBV7-2	CASSSTGTSTNSPLHF	TGTGCCAGCAGCTCCACCGGGACATCGACTAATTCACCCCTCCACTTT
TRBJ2-7	.	.	TRBV29-1	CSVQGFASGEQYF	TGCAGCGTACAGGGCTTTGCCTCGGGCGAGCAGTACTTC
TRBJ2-7	TRBD2	.	TRBV2	CASSARTSGRAAYEQYF	TGTGCCAGCAGTGCCCGGACTAGCGGGAGGGCCGCGTACGAGCAGTACTTC
TRBJ2-1	.	.	TRBV25-1	CASSELTTRNEQFF	TGTGCCAGCAGTGAATTGACTACGCGGAATGAGCAGTTCTTC
TRBJ2-7	TRBD1	.	TRBV2	CASSLRDRGSHEQYF	TGTGCCAGCAGCCTCCGGGACAGGGGTTCCCACGAGCAGTACTTC
TRBJ1-2	.	.	TRBV29-1	CSAEASNYGYTF	TGCAGCGCCGAGGCTTCTAACTATGGCTACACCTTC
TRBJ1-1	TRBD1	.	TRBV18	CASSPPAGGGTKAFF	TGTGCCAGCTCACCACCCGCAGGGGGAGGCACTAAAGCTTTCTTT
TRBJ2-7	.	.	TRBV30	CAWRPGGNSYEQYF	TGTGCCTGGAGGCCAGGGGGGAACTCCTACGAGCAGTACTTC
TRBJ2-1	TRBD2	.	TRBV3-1/TRBV3-2	CASSQLPGLAGGPYNEQFF	TGTGCCAGCAGCCAATTACCGGGACTAGCGGGGGGGCCCTACAATGAGCAGTTCTTC
TRBJ1-3	.	once	TRBV2	CASSATRLSGNTIYF	TGTGCCAGCAGCGCCACAAGACTTTCTGGAAACACCATATATTTT
TRBJ1-2	.	.	TRBV6-5	CASSSLFEANYGYTF	TGTGCCAGCAGTTCCCTCTTCGAGGCCAACTATGGCTACACCTTC
TRBJ1-6	TRBD1	.	TRBV5-1	CASSRDRKNSPLHF	TGCGCCAGCAGCCGGGACAGGAAAAATTCACCCCTCCACTTT
TRBJ1-5	TRBD1	.	TRBV3-1/TRBV3-2	CASSQSPTGGNQPQHF	TGTGCCAGCAGCCAGTCACCGACAGGGGGCAATCAGCCCCAGCATTTT
TRBJ1-5	.	.	TRBV28	CASRAGGYWNQPQHF	TGTGCCAGCAGGGCAGGAGGGTACTGGAATCAGCCCCAGCATTTT
TRBJ2-7	TRBD2	.	TRBV5-8	CASSLGTGGRYEQYF	TGTGCCAGCAGCTTGGGAACGGGGGGGAGGTACGAGCAGTACTTC
TRBJ1-5	.	once	TRBV15	CATSRVGSNQPQHF	TGTGCCACCAGCAGAGTGGGCAGCAATCAGCCCCAGCATTTT
TRBJ2-1	TRBD2	few	TRBV28	CASSLTTSGTYNEQFF	TGTGCCAGCAGTCTCACGACTAGCGGGACTTACAATGAGCAGTTCTTC
TRBJ2-7	TRBD2	.	TRBV30	CAWNPSGSYEQYF	TGTGCCTGGAATCCTAGCGGGAGCTACGAGCAGTACTTC
TRBJ2-3	TRBD2	.	TRBV4-2	CASMAGGSGTDTQYF	TGTGCCAGCATGGCCGGCGGGAGTGGCACAGATACGCAGTATTTT
TRBJ2-1	TRBD2	.	TRBV10-2	CASSAPRGESSYNEQFF	TGCGCCAGCAGCGCCCCCCGGGGGGAAAGCTCCTACAATGAGCAGTTCTTC
TRBJ2-1	TRBD2	few	TRBV12-3/TRBV12-4	CASSEPGGHEQFF	TGTGCCAGCTCCGAGCCGGGGGGGCATGAGCAGTTCTTC
TRBJ1-1	.	.	TRBV5-1	CASSLGGMNTEAFF	TGCGCCAGCAGCTTGGGAGGCATGAACACTGAAGCTTTCTTT
TRBJ2-7	.	.	TRBV5-1	CASSAQGYEQYF	TGCGCCAGCAGCGCACAGGGCTACGAGCAGTACTTC
TRBJ2-3	TRBD1	.	TRBV18	CASSPRDRPDTQYF	TGTGCCAGCTCACCACGGGACAGGCCAGATACGCAGTATTTT
TRBJ2-1	.	.	TRBV2	CASSVHLNNEQFF	TGTGCCAGCAGTGTTCACTTGAACAATGAGCAGTTCTTC
TRBJ2-7	TRBD1	.	TRBV4-3	CASSRGTGSYEQYF	TGCGCCAGCAGCCGGGGGACAGGCTCCTACGAGCAGTACTTC
TRBJ1-1	.	.	TRBV3-1/TRBV3-2	CASSPTGTRGTEAFF	TGTGCCAGCAGCCCAACAGGGACCCGGGGCACTGAAGCTTTCTTT
TRBJ2-1	TRBD2	.	TRBV2	CASSGGTSGYNEQFF	TGTGCCAGCAGTGGCGGGACTAGCGGGTACAATGAGCAGTTCTTC
TRBJ1-4	TRBD1	.	TRBV5-4	CASSLASGQGNEKLFF	TGTGCCAGCAGCTTGGCCTCGGGACAGGGGAATGAAAAACTGTTTTTT
TRBJ1-1	.	once	TRBV5-4	CASSLGAGQGNTEAFF	TGTGCCAGCAGCTTGGGGGCTGGTCAGGGCAACACTGAAGCTTTCTTT
TRBJ2-7	.	once	TRBV9	CASSVRGGTGGYEQYF	TGTGCCAGCAGCGTAAGGGGGGGGACTGGGGGCTACGAGCAGTACTTC
TRBJ1-5	.	.	TRBV5-6	CASSTRVNQPQHF	TGTGCCAGCAGCACGAGGGTCAATCAGCCCCAGCATTTT
TRBJ2-3	TRBD2	.	TRBV6-5	CASLAGGPTDTQYF	TGTGCCAGTTTAGCGGGGGGGCCCACAGATACGCAGTATTTT
TRBJ2-4	TRBD1	.	TRBV20-1	CSARQGYIQYF	TGCAGTGCTCGACAGGGATACATTCAGTACTTC
TRBJ1-2	.	.	TRBV6-5	CASRTTNYGYTF	TGTGCCAGCAGGACAACTAACTATGGCTACACCTTC
TRBJ1-5	.	once	TRBV27	CASRQQGSWGMDNQPQHF	TGTGCCAGCAGACAACAGGGTTCCTGGGGGATGGACAATCAGCCCCAGCATTTT
TRBJ2-7	TRBD1	once	TRBV7-2	CASSGTGGPTRGEQYF	TGTGCCAGCAGTGGGACAGGGGGGCCCACCAGAGGCGAGCAGTACTTC